Following are 25 T cell receptor beta chains from one sample sequenced in a study of CD8+ T cells in alopecia areata (dated by TCRdb to the late 2010s). Libraries came from the immunoSEQ multiplex PCR assay. For TCR sequencing, RNA was extracted from every sample and reverse transcribed into cDNA to serve as template. What TCRdb holds here is the immuneACCESS table cut down to in-frame rearrangements. Part of the clones is not present; checked against another copy, under half of the missing clones reflect an unresolved V gene, and the others are unexplained. Across this sample there are just under 65,000 clones, with about 45% seen only once. In total, the top ten clones hold roughly 22% of the sample. In light of the paper, this sample's treatment or condition label describes: oral pan-JAK inhibitor, 5-10 mg twice daily. The sequenced sample was CD8+ T cells sorted from blood, obtained at roughly week 38, from a patient treated with tofacitinib. The receptors were sampled from a human donor with alopecia areata.

This clone showed up just a few times. The chain combines TRBV2 with TRBJ2-7; 7 bases map to TRBD2. Unmatched junction bases numbered 5, after V lost 8 bases and J lost 4 bases. The CDR3 contains 12 residues. Germline lookup yields CDR1 SNHLY and CDR2 FYNNEI. The chain's CDR3 is CASGGSRYEQYF. CDR3 coding DNA: TGTGCCAGCGGCGGGAGTCGGTACGAGCAGTACTTC. The complete variable domain, with remaining parts taken from reference TRBV2 and TRBJ2-7, reads EPEVTQTPSHQVTQMGQEVILRCVPISNHLYFYWYRQILGQKVEFLVSFYNNEISEKSEIFDDQFSVERPDGSNFTLKIRSTKLEDSAMYFCASGGSRYEQYFGPGTRLTVT.

The chain recombines TRBV5-1 with TRBJ2-2; weak D call: TRBD1 (6 bases). The CDR3 has 14 residues. CDR1 is SGHRS and CDR2 is YFSETQ in the germline V gene. V lost 0 bases and J 7 bases, leaving 10 bases between the germline ends. CDR3 in amino acids: CASSLDREGGELFF. CDR3 DNA: TGCGCCAGCAGCTTGGACAGGGAAGGCGGGGAGCTGTTTTTT. The full variable domain, in which reference TRBV5-1 and TRBJ2-2 provide the parts outside the CDR3, is KAGVTQTPRYLIKTRGQQVTLSCSPISGHRSVSWYQQTPGQGLQFLFEYFSETQRNKGNFPGRFSGRQFSNSRSEMNVSTLELGDSALYLCASSLDREGGELFFGEGSRLTVL.

DNA of the CDR3: TGCGCCAGCAACCGGGAACGGGAGGGGAGGGAGACCCAGTACTTC. This gives the protein CASNREREGRETQYF. The chain combines TRBV23-1 with TRBJ2-5, with 8 bases aligning to TRBD2. TRBV23-1 counts as an open reading frame of uncertain function. The CDR3 runs to 15 residues. The V segment lost 7 bases and the J segment 5 bases; nucleotides outside the gene matches: 12.

V is TRBV9 and J is TRBJ2-7, with D perhaps matching TRBD2 (6 bases). There are 13 residues in the CDR3. Trimming stripped 4 bases from V and 5 bases from J, with 13 bases between. Germline V gives CDR1 SGDLS, CDR2 YYNGEE. The CDR3 DNA reads TGTGCCAGCAGCCAAGGTACGGGAGACGAGCAGTACTTC. It is translated as CASSQGTGDEQYF.

The chain is built from TRBV9 and TRBJ2-4; 7 bases are shared with TRBD2. The V gene end was trimmed by 5 bases and the J gene end by 7 bases; junction bases not matched to a gene: 12. The CDR3 contains 15 residues. Germline V gene sequence: CDR1 SGDLS, CDR2 YYNGEE. The CDR3 DNA reads TGTGCCAGCAGTGACTCCGGCGGGAGCGGGAACATTCAGTACTTC. Translated, it gives CASSDSGGSGNIQYF.

This CDR3 reads CASSPLAVQETQYF. The DNA for the CDR3 is TGTGCCAGCAGCCCCCTCGCGGTTCAAGAGACCCAGTACTTC. The chain joins TRBV9 to TRBJ2-5; D not resolved. The CDR3 runs 14 residues. The V gene lost 4 bases and the J gene lost 2 bases, with 12 bases spanning the gap. Germline CDR1 is SGDLS and CDR2 is YYNGEE.

CDR3 region: CSVDGLAASGELFF. DNA of the CDR3: TGCAGCGTTGACGGCTTGGCGGCTTCCGGGGAGCTGTTTTTT. The J gene is TRBJ2-2, the V gene TRBV29-1; D remains ambiguous. Germline V gives CDR1 SQVTM, CDR2 ANQGSEA. With 3 bases removed from V and 6 bases from J, the gap between germline ends came to 14 bases. The CDR3 is 14 residues long.

The chain carries TRBV10-2 and TRBJ1-2; D might be TRBD1 (6 bases). The CDR3 loop spans 14 amino acids. Germline V gives CDR1 WSHSY, CDR2 SAAADI. V dropped 0 bases and J dropped 8 bases, with 13 bases sitting between them. CDR3 bases: TGCGCCAGCAGTGAGTCACAGGGTGGCGGGGGCTACACCTTC. Translated, it gives CASSESQGGGGYTF.

This chain uses TRBV6-1 with TRBJ2-5; TRBD1 agrees at 7 bases. V was pared by 6 bases and J by 2 bases, with 15 bases of the junction left unmatched. The CDR3 is 17 amino acids. The germline CDR1 and CDR2 sequences are MNHNS and SASEGT. CDR3 DNA sequence: TGTGCCAGCAGCGAAAGTTACCTTCCGGGACAGCAAGAGACCCAGTACTTC. Translation: CASSESYLPGQQETQYF.

This clone was found a few times. The chain carries TRBV29-1 and TRBJ2-1, with D tentatively TRBD1 (5 bases). With 0 bases removed from V and 0 bases from J, the gap between germline ends came to 6 bases. CDR3 length: 14 amino acids. Germline CDR1 is SQVTM and CDR2 is ANQGSEA. CDR3 bases: TGCAGCGTTGAAGAACAGGTCTCCTACAATGAGCAGTTCTTC. Encoded protein: CSVEEQVSYNEQFF.

The V call is TRBV29-1, the J call TRBJ1-2; possible D gene TRBD1, 5 bases. Germline V gene sequence: CDR1 SQVTM, CDR2 ANQGSEA. V was cut by 5 bases and J by 4 bases, with 14 bases left in between. The length of the CDR3 is 13 residues. CDR3 sequence reads: CSVRAEGVYGYTF. As DNA, the CDR3 is TGCAGCGTTCGGGCGGAAGGGGTCTATGGCTACACCTTC.

The gene calls are TRBV27 and TRBJ2-2; a possible D gene is TRBD2 (6 bases). Trimming removed 10 bases from V and 4 bases from J, with 10 bases in between. The CDR3 consists of 12 residues. Germline-derived CDR1 and CDR2 are MNHEY and SMNVEV (reference sequence). The CDR3 region has the DNA TGTGCCATCCTGGGGGGCACCGGGGAGCTGTTTTTT. Its translation: CAILGGTGELFF.

The chain employs TRBV27 and TRBJ2-7; possibly TRBD1 or TRBD2 for D (5 bases each). Trimming removed 10 bases from V and 5 bases from J, with 12 bases in between. This CDR3 comprises 11 residues. Germline-derived CDR1 and CDR2 are MNHEY and SMNVEV (reference sequence). The CDR3 region is CATLRGHEQYF. CDR3 bases: TGTGCCACCCTCCGGGGCCACGAGCAGTACTTC.

This clone was recorded a few times. This rearrangement joins TRBV20-1 to TRBJ2-7; D gene unclear. Germline lookup yields CDR1 DFQATT and CDR2 SNEGSKA (reference sequence). Between the trimmed V and J ends, which lost 3 bases and 3 bases, there was a span of 6 bases. The CDR3 is made up of 11 amino acids. The CDR3 loop reads CSASEDYEQYF. CDR3 nucleotide sequence: TGCAGTGCTAGTGAAGACTACGAGCAGTACTTC.

This clone has just a few counts. Different DNA sequences within this sample yield the same CDR3. The chain combines TRBV27 with TRBJ2-7; D unresolved. Trimming took 0 bases from V and 1 from J, leaving 4 bases between them. The CDR3 has 13 residues. The germline gives CDR1 MNHEY, CDR2 SMNVEV (reference sequence). In nucleotides, the CDR3 is TGTGCCAGCAGTTTATCAGGGTCCTACGAGCAGTACTTC. It translates to CASSLSGSYEQYF.

This clone appeared a few times. The chain couples TRBV6-6 to TRBJ2-1; TRBD2 aligns across 13 bases. CDR3 length equals 15 residues. The V and J ends lost 5 bases and 5 bases, in that order; junction bases with no gene match: 3. Germline V gene sequence: CDR1 MNHNY, CDR2 SVGAGI (reference sequence). As DNA, the CDR3 is TGTGCCAGCAGTGGACTAGCGGGAGTCCACAATGAGCAGTTCTTC. Amino acids: CASSGLAGVHNEQFF.

This chain links TRBV30 with TRBJ2-2; 8 bases align to TRBD2. Trimming removed 2 bases from V and 4 bases from J; junction bases left unmatched: 6. Germline values: CDR1 GTSNPN, CDR2 SVGIG (reference sequence). The CDR3 consists of 15 residues. The CDR3, as DNA: TGTGCCTGGAGTCGGGGGGGACACTTCACCGGGGAGCTGTTTTTT. It yields the protein CAWSRGGHFTGELFF.

This clone was counted once. The junction does not match germline at one end; this may be a read error. The chain joins TRBV30 to TRBJ2-1; possible D gene TRBD2, 5 bases. Germline assignment: CDR1 GTSNPN and CDR2 SVGIG (reference sequence). This CDR3 spans 16 amino acids. This CDR3 is CASSIVGLAHVDEQFF. CDR3 bases: TGCGCCTCTTCGATTGTAGGGCTAGCCCACGTCGATGAGCAGTTCTTC.

This clone was detected only a few times. The chain has TRBV27 and TRBJ1-5; 11 bases are shared with TRBD1. Germline V gene data show CDR1 as MNHEY and CDR2 as SMNVEV (reference sequence). V shed 3 bases, J shed 4 bases, and the junction held 2 bases outside the gene matches. The CDR3 runs 15 residues. The CDR3 nucleotides read TGTGCCAGCAGTTTTGGGACAGGGGGTAATCAGCCCCAGCATTTT. Its translation: CASSFGTGGNQPQHF.

This clone turned up a few times. The chain combines TRBV30 with TRBJ2-7; 9 nucleotides align to TRBD1. CDR3 length equals 14 residues. Germline CDR1 reads GTSNPN; CDR2 reads SVGIG (reference sequence). The ends lost 2 bases at V and 5 bases at J; junction bases unmatched: 7. CDR3 sequence (DNA): TGTGCCTGGAGTATCGGACAGGGGATGCACGAGCAGTACTTC. This encodes CAWSIGQGMHEQYF.

The chain joins TRBV6-6 to TRBJ2-2; possible D gene TRBD2, 5 bases. The germline gives CDR1 MNHNY, CDR2 SVGAGI (reference sequence). The CDR3 spans 16 residues. Trimming pared 2 bases from V and 0 bases from J, leaving 10 bases between. CDR3 DNA sequence: TGTGCCAGCAGTTACAGTAGCGCTACGAACACCGGGGAGCTGTTTTTT. Its translation: CASSYSSATNTGELFF.

J is TRBJ2-7 and V is TRBV7-8; D unclear. V lost 0 bases to trimming and J lost 0 bases, with 15 bases between them. Germline V gives CDR1 SGHVS, CDR2 FQNEAQ. This CDR3 has 17 residues. CDR3 region: CASSLAATRTSSYEQYF. Here the CDR3 DNA reads TGTGCCAGCAGCTTAGCCGCTACGCGTACAAGCTCCTACGAGCAGTACTTC. The complete variable domain, with remaining parts taken from reference TRBV7-8 and TRBJ2-7, reads GAGVSQSPRYKVAKRGQDVALRCDPISGHVSLFWYQQALGQGPEFLTYFQNEAQLDKSGLPSDRFFAERPEGSVSTLKIQRTQQEDSAVYLCASSLAATRTSSYEQYFGPGTRLTVT.

This clone was observed a handful of times. The CDR3 DNA is TGTGCCAGCAGCCCAACGGGGGGGCTAACAGATACGCAGTATTTT. Amino acids: CASSPTGGLTDTQYF. The chain is built from TRBV7-8 and TRBJ2-3, with TRBD2 identical over 8 bases. J gave up 3 bases and V 5 bases, and 7 bases lay outside the gene matches. This CDR3 contains 15 residues. CDR1 and CDR2 (germline): SGHVS, FQNEAQ.

The J gene is TRBJ1-2, the V gene TRBV10-3; 9 bases match TRBD1. Germline trimming cut 10 bases from V and 5 bases from J; bases unmatched to any gene: 11. The CDR3 runs to 14 residues. CDR1 is ENHRY and CDR2 is SYGVKD in the germline V gene. Written as DNA, the CDR3 is TGTGCCACGTTAACAAGGACAGGGGTATATGGCTACACCTTC. It is translated as CATLTRTGVYGYTF.

This chain uses TRBV29-1 with TRBJ2-7; tentative D call: TRBD2 (6 bases). V shed 2 bases and J shed 2 bases, with 10 bases lying between them. The CDR3 is 13 amino acids. Germline V gene lookup returns CDR1 SQVTM and CDR2 ANQGSEA. The CDR3 coding sequence is TGCAGCGTTGAAATGGGCGGGACCTACGAGCAGTACTTC. Amino acids: CSVEMGGTYEQYF.